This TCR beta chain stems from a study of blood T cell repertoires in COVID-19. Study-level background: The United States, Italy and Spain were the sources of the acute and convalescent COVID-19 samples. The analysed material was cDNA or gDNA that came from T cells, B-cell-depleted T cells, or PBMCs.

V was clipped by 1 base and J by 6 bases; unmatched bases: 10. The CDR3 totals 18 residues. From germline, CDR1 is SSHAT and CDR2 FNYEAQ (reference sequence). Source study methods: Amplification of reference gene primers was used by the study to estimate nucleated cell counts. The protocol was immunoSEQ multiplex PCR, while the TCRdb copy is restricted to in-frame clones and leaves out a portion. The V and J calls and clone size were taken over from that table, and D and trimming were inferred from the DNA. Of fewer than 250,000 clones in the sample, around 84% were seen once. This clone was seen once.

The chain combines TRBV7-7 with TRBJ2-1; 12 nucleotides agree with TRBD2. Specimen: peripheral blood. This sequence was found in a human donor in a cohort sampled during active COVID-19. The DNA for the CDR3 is TGTGCCAGCAGCTTAGGACTAGCGGGAGAGTACGTCGGCAATGAGCAGTTCTTC. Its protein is CASSLGLAGEYVGNEQFF.